This entry lists 11 T cell receptor beta chains sequenced from one sample in a study of cytotoxic CD8 clonotypes in ibrutinib-treated CLL (dated by TCRdb to 2020 to 2022). Per the publication, the time point label means: roughly 25 months on ibrutinib. Library preparation used the immunoSEQ multiplex PCR assay. Here the immuneACCESS table is served through TCRdb, limited to in-frame sequences with V and J called. Missing clones are a known gap in these copies; in checked studies unresolved V genes cover under half, and the rest lacks a known reason. The sample table shows over 95,000 clones, and about 50% are seen once. The ten largest clones represent 37% of the sample. The sequencing used PBMCs, collected after 24 months of ibrutinib treatment. The receptors originated from a human donor with chronic lymphocytic leukemia.

The chain couples TRBV18 to TRBJ2-5; 7 nucleotides agree with TRBD2. The germline CDR1 and CDR2 sequences are KGHSH and LQKENI. This CDR3 spans 14 amino acids. With V trimmed by 0 bases and J by 5 bases, 3 bases remained unmatched. The CDR3 coding sequence is TGTGCCAGCTCACCACCGGGAGGGGTGGAGACCCAGTACTTC. Protein sequence: CASSPPGGVETQYF.

The chain employs TRBV7-9 and TRBJ2-5; 12 bases map to TRBD2. Germline values: CDR1 SEHNR, CDR2 FQNEAQ (reference sequence). The CDR3 loop spans 16 amino acids. The V segment lost 6 bases and the J segment 3 bases; nucleotides outside the gene matches: 8. CDR3 nucleotide sequence: TGTGCCAGCAGATCCTTTCTAGCGGGGGGGAAAGAGACCCAGTACTTC. This codes for CASRSFLAGGKETQYF.

The V and J genes are TRBV6-1 and TRBJ2-6; D perhaps matches TRBD1 (6 bases). The CDR3 sequence is 15 residues long. Germline V gene sequence: CDR1 MNHNS, CDR2 SASEGT. Trimming removed 6 bases at V and 3 bases at J, with 12 bases between. CDR3 region: CASSATGLGANVLTF. CDR3 in DNA: TGTGCCAGCAGCGCAACAGGGCTTGGGGCCAACGTCCTGACTTTC.

The gene calls are TRBV4-1 and TRBJ2-5; 11 nucleotides agree with TRBD2. Looked up from germline, CDR1 is MGHRA and CDR2 is YSYEKL. The V gene end was trimmed by 4 bases and the J gene end by 5 bases; junction bases not matched to a gene: 9. The length of the CDR3 is 16 residues. CDR3: CASSPTTSGGGETQYF. Here the CDR3 DNA reads TGCGCCAGCAGCCCGACCACTAGCGGGGGTGGGGAGACCCAGTACTTC.

In this sample, this clone turned up a few times. V and J are TRBV25-1 and TRBJ1-2, with D perhaps TRBD1 (5 bases). V lost 5 bases and J lost 6, with 22 bases in between. The CDR3 sequence is 16 residues long. Germline V gene sequence: CDR1 MGHDK, CDR2 SYGVNS. CDR3 nucleotides: TGTGCCAGCAGTACCGGGTCAGCCTTCCGAGGGGATGGCTACACCTTC. It encodes CASSTGSAFRGDGYTF.

This rearrangement joins TRBV7-3 to TRBJ1-6; D remains unclear. The CDR3 is 13 residues long. V lost 1 base, J lost 9 bases, and 7 bases lay in between. The germline gives CDR1 SGHTA, CDR2 FQGTGA. CDR3 DNA: TGTGCCAGCAGCTTAAGAAGAGGTTCACCCCTCCACTTT. This codes for CASSLRRGSPLHF.

V is TRBV7-3 and J is TRBJ2-1; D perhaps matches TRBD2 (5 bases). Per the germline V gene, CDR1 is SGHTA and CDR2 is FQGTGA. The CDR3 extends over 11 amino acids. V was shortened by 5 bases and J by 9 bases, with 8 bases between the two germline ends. The CDR3, as DNA: TGTGCCAGCAGCGCGGACTCTGAGCAGTTCTTC. It codes for CASSADSEQFF.

This clone was detected once. CDR3 in amino acids: CSAVRAAEQYF. The CDR3 DNA follows: TGCAGTGCTGTCAGGGCAGCCGAGCAGTACTTC. V gene TRBV20-1 combines with J gene TRBJ2-7, with D perhaps TRBD1 (5 bases). V lost 5 bases, J lost 6 bases, and 11 bases lay in between. This CDR3 is 11 amino acids long. In germline, CDR1 is DFQATT, CDR2 SNEGSKA (reference sequence).

Turning to this clone: The same CDR3 also results from other DNA sequences found in this sample. The chain uses TRBV6-1 and TRBJ1-6, with TRBD1 matching 9 bases. Trimming at V came to 8 bases and at J to 7 bases, leaving 3 bases not matched to a gene. This CDR3 spans 13 amino acids. The germline V gene encodes CDR1 MNHNS and CDR2 SASEGT. The CDR3 loop is CASRGQGNSPLHF. In DNA form, the CDR3 reads TGTGCCAGCCGAGGACAGGGGAATTCACCCCTCCACTTT.

V gene TRBV21-1 combines with J gene TRBJ2-7; TRBD1, the table's D call, lacks a check against the DNA. TRBV21-1 is described as a pseudogene. The CDR3 length is 17 residues. The CDR3 DNA sequence: TGTGCCATCGCGATCCGGACAGGGGGTTCCCTTGGCTACGAGCAGTACTTC. It is translated as CAIAIRTGGSLGYEQYF.

This chain uses TRBV9 with TRBJ2-2, with D maybe TRBD1 (5 bases). CDR3 length equals 13 residues. Germline CDR1 is SGDLS and CDR2 is YYNGEE. Trimming cost V 10 bases and J 6 bases, with 16 bases left between them. The CDR3 reads CASEPQGSGELFF. As DNA, the CDR3 is TGTGCCTCCGAACCCCAGGGTTCCGGGGAGCTGTTTTTT.